The clone carrying this TCR beta chain was seen once. Other DNA sequences in this specimen translate into the identical CDR3. Only in-frame clones appear in the TCRdb table, and some are missing; sequencing was by immunoSEQ multiplex PCR. Of 250,000 or so clones in the sample, 70% to 90% were seen once. Unmatched junction bases numbered 0, after V lost 1 base and J lost 0 bases. There are 16 residues in the CDR3. CDR1 and CDR2 (germline): SGHRS, YFSETQ. This sample is drawn from a study of blood T cell repertoires in COVID-19. The overall study: Collection of acute and convalescent COVID-19 samples took place in the United States, Italy and Spain.

This chain links TRBV5-1 with TRBJ2-1, with 11 bases identical to TRBD2. The sequenced sample was peripheral blood. The TCR sequence derives from a man aged 45-65 years with acute or convalescent COVID-19. CDR3 sequence (DNA): TGCGCCAGCAGCTTGCTAGCGGGAGGCTCCTACAATGAGCAGTTCTTC. This encodes CASSLLAGGSYNEQFF.